Presented here are 30 T cell receptor beta chains from one specimen sequenced in a study of response to subunit inactivated influenza vaccine. TCRdb re-called the RT-PCR reads with MiXCR, one entry per CDR3 protein. The sample records 170,000 or so distinct CDR3 sequences, approximately 12% being singletons. Sample: CD8+ T cells sorted from PBMCs, taken around 2 years after vaccination. The receptors shown here come from a man aged 45 to 70 who received an inactivated influenza vaccine.

There are a few counts of this clonotype. The chain recombines TRBV27 with TRBJ2-3, with 8 bases fitting TRBD2. The length of the CDR3 is 15 residues. Germline trimming cut 1 base from V and 6 bases from J; bases unmatched to any gene: 6. From germline, CDR1 is MNHEY and CDR2 SMNVEV (reference sequence). The CDR3 spells CASSLYTGGLDTQYF. DNA for the CDR3: TGTGCCAGCAGTTTATATACGGGGGGGCTGGATACGCAGTATTTT.

This chain uses TRBV15 with TRBJ1-1, with D hard to call. Germline CDR1 LNHNV, CDR2 YYDKDF (reference sequence). V was pared by 3 bases and J by 4 bases, with 21 bases between. This CDR3 spans 17 amino acids. CDR3 nucleotides: TGTGCCACCAGCAGTTTTATCGGCCCAGGCGGATCCACTGAAGCTTTCTTT. Encoded protein: CATSSFIGPGGSTEAFF.

There are many counts of this clonotype. The rearrangement links TRBV25-1 to TRBJ2-7; maybe TRBD2 (6 bases). The CDR3 has 17 amino acids. Germline V gene data show CDR1 as MGHDK and CDR2 as SYGVNS. The V end was cut by 4 bases, the J end by 2 bases, with 21 bases between. The CDR3 is CASSGPGRDFLTYEQYF. CDR3 nucleotide sequence: TGTGCCAGCAGTGGCCCAGGCCGGGACTTCCTTACCTACGAGCAGTACTTC.

V usage is TRBV4-3 and J usage is TRBJ1-3, with no clear D. V shed 0 bases and J shed 4 bases, with 7 bases lying between them. The CDR3 has 14 amino acids. Germline V CDR1 and CDR2: LGHNA, YSLEER. Written as DNA, the CDR3 is TGCGCCAGCAGCCAAGATCGATGGGGAAACACCATATATTTT. It yields the protein CASSQDRWGNTIYF.

V and J are TRBV29-1 and TRBJ2-1; 13 bases align to TRBD2. The junction had 6 bases not matched to a gene; V was cut back by 7 bases and J by 0 bases. Germline values: CDR1 SQVTM, CDR2 ANQGSEA. The length of the CDR3 is 16 residues. The CDR3 sequence: CSAGTSGKISYNEQFF. CDR3 in DNA: TGCAGCGCCGGGACTAGCGGGAAAATCTCCTACAATGAGCAGTTCTTC.

This chain connects TRBV12-3 or TRBV12-4 to TRBJ2-1, with 7 bases matching TRBD1. The CDR3 spans 15 residues. Germline trimming cut 5 bases from V and 5 bases from J; bases unmatched to any gene: 9. The CDR3 here is CASSTYRGKNNEQFF. CDR3 nucleotides: TGTGCCAGCAGTACCTACAGGGGAAAGAACAATGAGCAGTTCTTC.

The V call is TRBV9, the J call TRBJ2-1; D is unresolved. The CDR3 is 12 residues long. In germline, CDR1 is SGDLS, CDR2 YYNGEE. The V end was cut by 4 bases, the J end by 7 bases, with 9 bases between. The CDR3 loop reads CASSPRLNEQFF. The CDR3 DNA reads as TGTGCCAGCAGCCCTCGGCTGAATGAGCAGTTCTTC.

The gene calls are TRBV12-3 or TRBV12-4 and TRBJ2-1; D gene unclear. This CDR3 has 13 residues. The V end was cut by 3 bases, the J end by 3 bases, with 6 bases between. The CDR3 nucleotides are TGTGCCAGCAGTTTTGGGTTCTACAATGAGCAGTTCTTC. As protein: CASSFGFYNEQFF.

The chain is built from TRBV6-5 and TRBJ1-2, with D unresolved. CDR3 length: 15 residues. CDR1 and CDR2 from the germline V gene are MNHEY and SVGAGI. Between the trimmed V and J ends, which lost 0 bases and 5 bases, there was a span of 13 bases. The CDR3 DNA follows: TGTGCCAGCAGTTACTCATGGACCGACGGGTATGGCTACACCTTC. Protein sequence: CASSYSWTDGYGYTF.

V and J are TRBV9 and TRBJ2-1; TRBD1 agrees at 10 bases. The germline V gene has CDR1 SGDLS and CDR2 YYNGEE. This CDR3 region has 16 residues. The V gene end was trimmed by 3 bases and the J gene end by 6 bases; junction bases not matched to a gene: 9. The CDR3 DNA reads as TGTGCCAGCAGCGGTCCCGGGACAGGGGTCAGCAATGAGCAGTTCTTC. Its translation is CASSGPGTGVSNEQFF.

This clonotype was detected many times. V gene TRBV4-3 combines with J gene TRBJ2-2; the D gene is possibly TRBD1 (6 bases). Germline-derived CDR1 and CDR2 are LGHNA and YSLEER. There are 15 residues in the CDR3. The germline V and J ends were trimmed by 1 base and 1 base, with 7 bases remaining between them. DNA of the CDR3: TGCGCCAGCAGCCAAGTGACAGGGAACACCGGGGAGCTGTTTTTT. This sequence encodes CASSQVTGNTGELFF.

This clonotype was detected only a few times. This sequence joins TRBV28 and TRBJ2-7; D gene uncertain. Trimming removed 8 bases from V and 2 bases from J, with 22 bases in between. This CDR3 spans 16 amino acids. The germline V gene has CDR1 MDHEN and CDR2 SYDVKM. CDR3 coding DNA: TGTGCCAGCGCATCGAGATTCGTAAGTCTGGCCTACGAGCAGTACTTC. Translated, it gives CASASRFVSLAYEQYF.

This clonotype was detected only a few times. This rearrangement joins TRBV6-2 or TRBV6-3 to TRBJ2-4; D assignment may be TRBD1 or TRBD2 (8 bases each). CDR1 is MNHEY and CDR2 is SVGEGT in the germline V gene. The CDR3 totals 20 residues. The V gene lost 0 bases and the J gene lost 3 bases, with 24 bases spanning the gap. The CDR3 reads CASSYSISGRQGINKNIQYF. Written as DNA, the CDR3 is TGTGCCAGCAGTTACTCGATAAGCGGGAGACAGGGGATCAACAAAAACATTCAGTACTTC.

This clonotype was seen ten or more times. The chain couples TRBV4-3 to TRBJ2-1; D is perhaps TRBD1 (5 bases). The CDR3 is 13 residues long. Trimming took off 3 bases at V and 7 bases at J, with 10 bases between the two ends. Germline V lookup: CDR1 LGHNA, CDR2 YSLEER. CDR3 coding DNA: TGCGCCAGCAGCCACTCCAGGGTAAATGAGCAGTTCTTC. This gives the protein CASSHSRVNEQFF.

This clonotype has a handful of counts. The chain has TRBV7-8 and TRBJ2-3; perhaps TRBD1 as D (6 bases). This CDR3 is 14 amino acids long. CDR1 and CDR2 from the germline V gene are SGHVS and FQNEAQ. V was cut by 5 bases and J by 3 bases, with 12 bases left in between. The CDR3 nucleotides read TGTGCCAGCAGCCTCCCAGGGGTGACAGATACGCAGTATTTT. It specifies CASSLPGVTDTQYF.

The chain has TRBV4-3 and TRBJ2-1; TRBD2 matches 8 bases. The CDR3 has 18 residues. Germline CDR1 and CDR2: LGHNA and YSLEER. V dropped 0 bases and J dropped 7; count of bases not matched to a gene: 14. The CDR3 region is CASSQDLWSGSAINEQFF. In nucleotides, the CDR3 is TGCGCCAGCAGCCAAGATCTGTGGAGCGGGAGCGCTATTAATGAGCAGTTCTTC.

This clonotype was seen only a few times. V usage is TRBV7-6 and J usage is TRBJ1-1; D might be TRBD1 (5 bases). From germline, CDR1 is SGHVS and CDR2 FNYEAQ. V shed 5 bases and J shed 0 bases, with 13 bases lying between them. This CDR3 has 15 amino acids. CDR3 protein: CASSMSQDLNTEAFF. Here the CDR3 DNA reads TGTGCCAGCAGCATGTCACAGGATCTGAACACTGAAGCTTTCTTT.

This clonotype was counted ten times or more. V and J are TRBV7-2 and TRBJ2-7; D not resolved. The V end lost 2 bases, the J end lost 6 bases, and 14 bases lay between the germline ends. This CDR3 contains 14 residues. From germline, CDR1 is SGHTA and CDR2 FQGNSA. In DNA form, the CDR3 reads TGTGCCAGCAGCTTACCAACTCCGCACGGCGAGCAGTACTTC. Encoded protein: CASSLPTPHGEQYF.

The V and J genes are TRBV12-3 or TRBV12-4 and TRBJ2-5, with D tentatively TRBD1 (6 bases). The ends were cut back, 4 bases at V and 5 bases at J, with 8 bases in the middle. CDR3 length: 12 residues. DNA for the CDR3: TGTGCCAGCAGTTACACAGGGGAGACCCAGTACTTC. This encodes CASSYTGETQYF.

Many counts were recorded for this clonotype. The rearrangement links TRBV29-1 to TRBJ2-7, with 10 bases that match TRBD2. The ends lost 7 bases at V and 5 bases at J; junction bases unmatched: 8. Germline lookup yields CDR1 SQVTM and CDR2 ANQGSEA. The CDR3 consists of 13 residues. The CDR3 coding sequence is TGCAGCGCGGTGGGGACTAGCGATAACGAGCAGTACTTC. Its translation is CSAVGTSDNEQYF.

Ten or more counts support this clonotype. The V call is TRBV7-6, the J call TRBJ2-2, with 10 nucleotides matching TRBD2. The CDR3 covers 17 residues. CDR1 and CDR2 (germline): SGHVS, FNYEAQ. J gave up 7 bases and V 1 base, and 9 bases lay outside the gene matches. The CDR3 sequence is CASSLELAGPRVGELFF. DNA for the CDR3: TGTGCCAGCAGCTTAGAACTAGCGGGACCGAGGGTCGGGGAGCTGTTTTTT.

This clonotype was seen more than once but under ten times. The chain is built from TRBV5-5 and TRBJ2-7; TRBD2 is a possible D gene (5 bases). CDR1 and CDR2 from the germline V gene are SGHKS and YYEKEE (reference sequence). The CDR3 length is 12 residues. V gave up 6 bases and J gave up 2 bases, with 9 bases separating them. The DNA for the CDR3 is TGTGCCAGCAAGCGGTCAACCTACGAGCAGTACTTC. This codes for CASKRSTYEQYF.

The chain employs TRBV27 and TRBJ1-5; D is unresolved. Trimming took off 5 bases at V and 5 bases at J, with 10 bases between the two ends. The CDR3 loop spans 13 amino acids. The germline gives CDR1 MNHEY, CDR2 SMNVEV (reference sequence). As DNA, the CDR3 is TGTGCCAGCAGTCCCCGGGCTGATCAGCCCCAGCATTTT. Its protein is CASSPRADQPQHF.

The table lists this clonotype with a few counts. This sequence joins TRBV29-1 and TRBJ2-7; D remains ambiguous. The V end lost 5 bases, the J end lost 9 bases, and 14 bases lay between the germline ends. The CDR3 is 11 amino acids. The germline gives CDR1 SQVTM, CDR2 ANQGSEA. The CDR3 spells CSVYAPWGQYF. The DNA for the CDR3 is TGCAGCGTTTACGCACCGTGGGGGCAGTACTTC.

This clonotype was observed at least ten times. CDR3 nucleotide sequence: TGTGCCAGCAGTCCGACTAGCGGGGGGATCACAGATACGCAGTATTTT. It specifies CASSPTSGGITDTQYF. This chain uses TRBV12-3 or TRBV12-4 with TRBJ2-3; 13 nucleotides line up with TRBD2. The CDR3 loop spans 16 amino acids. After removal of 5 bases from V and 2 bases from J, the junction contained 4 bases not matched to a gene.

The V gene is TRBV4-2, the J gene TRBJ2-7; a weak D match, TRBD1 (6 bases). Germline values: CDR1 LGHNA, CDR2 YNFKEQ. The V and J ends lost 0 bases and 0 bases respectively, with 9 bases between them. The CDR3 contains 15 residues. The DNA of the CDR3 is TGTGCCAGCAGCCAAGAAGGGGGTGGCTCCTACGAGCAGTACTTC. Amino acids: CASSQEGGGSYEQYF.

This clonotype was observed many times. The rearrangement links TRBV28 to TRBJ2-7; 7 bases match TRBD2. The CDR3 loop spans 15 amino acids. Trimming at V came to 4 bases and at J to 1 base, leaving 7 bases not matched to a gene. CDR1 and CDR2 (germline): MDHEN, SYDVKM. This CDR3 reads CASSYPTGGSYEQYF. As DNA, the CDR3 is TGTGCCAGCAGTTACCCAACCGGGGGGTCCTACGAGCAGTACTTC.

The chain links TRBV11-1 to TRBJ1-2; 7 bases align to TRBD1. V shed 3 bases and J 3 bases; nucleotides not matched to a gene: 16. Germline V gene data show CDR1 as SGHAT and CDR2 as FQDESV (reference sequence). The CDR3 is made up of 18 amino acids. CDR3 DNA sequence: TGTGCCAGCAGCTTTCCGGCAATGCAGGGGGGACCCCACTATGGCTACACCTTC. Its protein product is CASSFPAMQGGPHYGYTF.

The CDR3, as DNA: TGCAGCGTTGAAGTATCATGGACAGGCCAAGAGACCCAGTACTTC. It specifies CSVEVSWTGQETQYF. The chain links TRBV29-1 to TRBJ2-5, with 7 bases that match TRBD1. The ends lost 1 base at V and 1 base at J; junction bases unmatched: 6. Germline values: CDR1 SQVTM, CDR2 ANQGSEA. This CDR3 spans 15 amino acids. Full variable domain (remainder filled in from reference TRBV29-1 and TRBJ2-5): SAVISQKPSRDICQRGTSLTIQCQVDSQVTMMFWYRQQPGQSLTLIATANQGSEATYESGFVIDKFPISRPNLTFSTLTVSNMSPEDSSIYLCSVEVSWTGQETQYFGPGTRLLVL.

The rearrangement links TRBV7-6 to TRBJ2-3; no reliable D call. Germline CDR1 SGHVS, CDR2 FNYEAQ. Trimming left V 1 base short and J 2 bases short, with 7 bases between. This CDR3 is 14 amino acids long. The CDR3 loop is CASSLEYYTDTQYF. The CDR3 DNA is TGTGCCAGCAGCTTAGAGTACTACACAGATACGCAGTATTTT.